The entry that follows covers one T cell receptor (beta chain) sequence. These data belong to a study of blood T cell repertoires in COVID-19. Study context: T cells, B-cell-depleted T cells, or PBMCs supplied cDNA or gDNA.

Profiling relied on immunoSEQ multiplex PCR, and the TCRdb table lists in-frame clones only, not all of them. The sample holds over 150,000 clones, approximately 90% seen once. CDR3 length equals 14 residues. The V end was cut by 0 bases, the J end by 2 bases, with 8 bases between. The germline gives CDR1 LNHDA, CDR2 SQIVND (reference sequence). The chain employs TRBV19 and TRBJ2-7; a possible D gene is TRBD1 (5 bases). The clonotype originates from a man between 50 and 59 years old with acute or convalescent COVID-19. The material sequenced was peripheral blood. The CDR3, as DNA: TGTGCCAGTAGTATAGAAACAGGCCCCTACGAGCAGTACTTC. Protein product: CASSIETGPYEQYF.